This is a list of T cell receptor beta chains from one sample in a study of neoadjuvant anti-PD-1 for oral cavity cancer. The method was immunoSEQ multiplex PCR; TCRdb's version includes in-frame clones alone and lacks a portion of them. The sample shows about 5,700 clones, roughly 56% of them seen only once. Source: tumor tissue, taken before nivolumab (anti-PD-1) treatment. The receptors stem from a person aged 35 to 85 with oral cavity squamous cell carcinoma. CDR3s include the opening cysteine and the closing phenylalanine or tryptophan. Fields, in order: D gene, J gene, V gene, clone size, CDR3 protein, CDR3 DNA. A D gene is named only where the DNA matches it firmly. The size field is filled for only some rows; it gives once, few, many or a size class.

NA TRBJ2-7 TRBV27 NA CASSFQRSSEQYF TGTGCCAGCAGTTTTCAGAGGAGCTCTGAGCAGTACTTC
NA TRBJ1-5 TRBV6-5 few CASSYSYGQPQHF TGTGCCAGCAGTTACTCGTATGGTCAGCCCCAGCATTTT
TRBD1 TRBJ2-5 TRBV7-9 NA CASSLAGTAHQETQYF TGTGCCAGCAGCTTAGCCGGGACAGCACATCAAGAGACCCAGTACTTC
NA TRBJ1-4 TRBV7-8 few CASSPRGTNEKLFF TGTGCCAGCAGCCCCAGGGGAACTAATGAAAAACTGTTTTTT
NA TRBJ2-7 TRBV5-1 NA CASSLGLGNYEQYF TGCGCCAGCAGCTTGGGACTAGGGAACTACGAGCAGTACTTC
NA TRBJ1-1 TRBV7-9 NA CASRDVNLRPAFF TGTGCCAGCAGAGACGTGAACCTCCGACCGGCTTTCTTT
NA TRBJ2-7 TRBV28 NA CASTKLKYEQYF TGTGCCAGCACCAAGCTCAAATACGAGCAGTACTTC
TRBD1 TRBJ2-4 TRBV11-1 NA CASSRGQGINIQYF TGTGCCAGCAGCCGCGGACAGGGAATTAACATTCAGTACTTC
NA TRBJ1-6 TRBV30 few CAWSTTLDPRGSAPLHF TGTGCCTGGAGTACAACGCTTGACCCCAGGGGTAGCGCACCCCTCCACTTT
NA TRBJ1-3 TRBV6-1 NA CASSEMSAGAGNTIYF TGTGCCAGCAGTGAAATGTCTGCAGGGGCTGGAAACACCATATATTTT
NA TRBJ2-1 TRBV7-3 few CASSLTTSGAGEQFF TGTGCCAGCAGCTTAACTACTAGTGGGGCGGGAGAGCAGTTCTTC
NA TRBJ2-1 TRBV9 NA CASSPGDRYNEQFF TGTGCCAGCAGCCCAGGCGATCGCTACAATGAGCAGTTCTTC
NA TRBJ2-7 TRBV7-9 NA CASSLNLDSEQYF TGTGCCAGCAGCCTAAACCTTGACAGCGAGCAGTACTTC
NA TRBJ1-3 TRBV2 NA CASRKRGDSGNTIYF TGTGCCAGCAGGAAAAGGGGGGACTCTGGAAACACCATATATTTT
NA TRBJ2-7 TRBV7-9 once CASSINVGGSYEQYF TGTGCCAGCAGCATTAATGTAGGCGGCTCCTACGAGCAGTACTTC
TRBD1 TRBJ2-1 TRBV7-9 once CASSYYPLGQGRNRREQFF TGTGCCAGCAGCTACTACCCCCTAGGACAGGGCAGAAACCGTCGGGAGCAGTTCTTC
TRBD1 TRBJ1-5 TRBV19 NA CASSVGTASNQPQHF TGTGCCAGTAGTGTCGGGACAGCTAGCAATCAGCCCCAGCATTTT
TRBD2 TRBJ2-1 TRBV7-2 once CASSSDPGLAGANNEQFF TGTGCCAGCAGCTCCGATCCGGGACTAGCGGGAGCTAACAATGAGCAGTTCTTC
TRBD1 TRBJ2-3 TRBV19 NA CASSGSWGQGTDTQYF TGTGCCAGTAGTGGGTCTTGGGGACAGGGAACAGATACGCAGTATTTT
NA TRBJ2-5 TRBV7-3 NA CASSVGGSLQETQYF TGTGCCAGCAGCGTAGGAGGCAGTTTACAAGAGACCCAGTACTTC
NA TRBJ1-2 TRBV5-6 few CASSLDTYNYGYTF TGTGCCAGCAGCTTGGACACCTATAACTATGGCTACACCTTC
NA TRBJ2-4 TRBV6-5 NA CASRSDTKNIQYF TGTGCCAGCAGATCGGACACTAAAAACATTCAGTACTTC
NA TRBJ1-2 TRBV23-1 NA CASSQSIGMEVNYGYTF TGCGCCAGCAGTCAATCGATCGGGATGGAAGTTAACTATGGCTACACCTTC
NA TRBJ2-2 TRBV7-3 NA CASSSLGDGELFF TGTGCCAGCAGCTCTCTGGGGGACGGGGAGCTGTTTTTT
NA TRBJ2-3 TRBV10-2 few CASTRGQADTQYF TGCGCCAGCACTCGGGGGCAAGCAGATACGCAGTATTTT
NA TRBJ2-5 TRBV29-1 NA CSVYRETQYF TGCAGCGTTTACAGGGAGACCCAGTACTTC
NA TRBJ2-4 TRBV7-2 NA CASSLSPGPHNIQYF TGTGCCAGCAGCTTAAGTCCAGGACCCCATAACATTCAGTACTTC
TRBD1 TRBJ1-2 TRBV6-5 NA CASSPGTGSNYGYTF TGTGCCAGCAGTCCCGGGACAGGGAGTAACTATGGCTACACCTTC
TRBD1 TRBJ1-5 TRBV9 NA CASSTGTGASNQPQHF TGTGCCAGTAGCACCGGGACAGGAGCTAGCAATCAGCCCCAGCATTTT
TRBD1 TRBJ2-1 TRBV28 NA CASSPHWGQSYNEQFF TGTGCCAGCAGTCCTCATTGGGGACAGAGCTACAATGAGCAGTTCTTC
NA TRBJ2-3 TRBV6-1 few CASSQSGATDTQYF TGTGCCAGCAGTCAGTCCGGGGCCACAGATACGCAGTATTTT
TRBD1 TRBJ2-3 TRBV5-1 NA CASSSGTGGTDTQYF TGCGCCAGCAGCTCCGGGACAGGGGGCACAGATACGCAGTATTTT
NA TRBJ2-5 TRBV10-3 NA CAISESLAVGQETQYF TGTGCCATCAGTGAGTCGTTAGCGGTGGGGCAAGAGACCCAGTACTTC
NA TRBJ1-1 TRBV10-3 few CAISESGGTEAFF TGTGCCATCAGTGAGTCCGGGGGAACTGAAGCTTTCTTT
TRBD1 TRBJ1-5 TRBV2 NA CASSKDRTSNQPQHF TGTGCCAGCAGTAAGGACAGGACTAGCAATCAGCCCCAGCATTTT
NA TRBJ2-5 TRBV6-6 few CASSQDVQETQYF TGTGCCAGCAGTCAGGACGTCCAAGAGACCCAGTACTTC
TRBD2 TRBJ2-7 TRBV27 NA CASSSPGGYEQYF TGTGCCAGCAGTTCCCCCGGGGGGTACGAGCAGTACTTC
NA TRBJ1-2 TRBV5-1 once CASSLAVWGDYGYTF TGCGCCAGCAGCTTGGCGGTATGGGGAGACTATGGCTACACCTTC
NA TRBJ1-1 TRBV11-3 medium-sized CASSLDIRVGDTEAFF TGTGCCAGCAGCTTAGATATCCGGGTAGGCGACACTGAAGCTTTCTTT
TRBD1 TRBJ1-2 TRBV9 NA CASSARQGRGHYGYTF TGTGCCAGCAGCGCGAGACAGGGTAGGGGTCACTATGGCTACACCTTC
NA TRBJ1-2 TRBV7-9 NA CASSPRGQYGYTF TGTGCCAGCAGCCCCCGAGGACAGTACGGCTACACCTTC
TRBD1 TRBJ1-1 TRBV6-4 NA CASSRDRDTEAFF TGTGCCAGCAGCCGGGACAGGGACACTGAAGCTTTCTTT
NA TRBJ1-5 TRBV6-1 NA CASRSQVPNQPQHF TGTGCCAGCAGGTCACAGGTGCCCAATCAGCCCCAGCATTTT
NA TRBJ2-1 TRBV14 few CASSQEWGPYNEQFF TGTGCCAGCAGCCAAGAATGGGGCCCCTACAATGAGCAGTTCTTC
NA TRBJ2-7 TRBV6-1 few CASSEAAGTSDEQYF TGTGCCAGCAGTGAAGCGGCAGGGACTTCGGACGAGCAGTACTTC
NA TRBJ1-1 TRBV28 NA CASSGMEGPVWAEAFF TGTGCCAGCAGTGGTATGGAGGGCCCTGTGTGGGCTGAAGCTTTCTTT
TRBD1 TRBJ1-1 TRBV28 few CASRIQGGRGNTEAFF TGTGCCAGCAGGATACAGGGGGGAAGGGGGAACACTGAAGCTTTCTTT
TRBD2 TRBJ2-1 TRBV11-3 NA CASSLGLASNEQFF TGTGCCAGCAGCTTAGGACTAGCTAGTAATGAGCAGTTCTTC
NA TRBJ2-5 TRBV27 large CASRRGAGQETQYF TGTGCCAGCAGACGAGGGGCAGGACAAGAGACCCAGTACTTC
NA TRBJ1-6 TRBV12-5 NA CASALAPEGGSPLHF TGTGCTAGTGCACTCGCCCCCGAAGGGGGATCACCCCTCCACTTT
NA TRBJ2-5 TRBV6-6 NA CASSPRETQYF TGTGCCAGCAGTCCGAGAGAGACCCAGTACTTC
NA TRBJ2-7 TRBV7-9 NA CASSERRTAGNFYEQYF TGTGCCAGCAGCGAACGACGGACGGCCGGAAATTTCTACGAGCAGTACTTC
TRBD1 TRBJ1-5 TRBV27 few CASSLTRGVGNQPQHF TGTGCCAGCAGTTTAACCAGGGGGGTGGGCAATCAGCCCCAGCATTTT